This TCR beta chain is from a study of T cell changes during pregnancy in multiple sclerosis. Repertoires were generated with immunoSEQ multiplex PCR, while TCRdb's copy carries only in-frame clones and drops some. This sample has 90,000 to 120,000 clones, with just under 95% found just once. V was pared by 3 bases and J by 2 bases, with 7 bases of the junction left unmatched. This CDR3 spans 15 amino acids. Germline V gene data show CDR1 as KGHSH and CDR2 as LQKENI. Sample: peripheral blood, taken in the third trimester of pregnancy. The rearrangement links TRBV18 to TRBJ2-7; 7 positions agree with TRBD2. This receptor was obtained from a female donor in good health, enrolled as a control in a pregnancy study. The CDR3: CASSPSGDAPYEQYF. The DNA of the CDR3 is TGTGCCAGCTCACCGAGCGGGGATGCGCCCTACGAGCAGTACTTC. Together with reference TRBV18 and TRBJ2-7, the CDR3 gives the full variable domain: NAGVMQNPRHLVRRRGQEARLRCSPMKGHSHVYWYRQLPEEGLKFMVYLQKENIIDESGMPKERFSAEFPKEGPSILRIQQVVRGDSAAYFCASSPSGDAPYEQYFGPGTRLTVT.